The entry that follows covers one T cell receptor (beta chain) sequence. No cognate antigen has been identified for it. Since a far larger clone is one base different, this is likely a read error. This sample was included in a study of CXCR3 chemokines and chemotherapy response in bladder cancer (dated by TCRdb to 2021 to 2024). About the investigation overall: Whether chemotherapy response in human bladder cancer was predicted by intratumoral CXCR3 chemokine system activity was examined in the study.

Libraries were built with PCR. Sequencing instrument: Illumina HiSeq 2500. The raw public data were reprocessed by TCRdb itself: fastp quality trimming at Q25, MiXCR clonotype calling, in-frame beta chains only. Each CDR3 protein appears once, grouped with its most common genes and DNA. The sample data list 950 to 1,500 distinct CDR3 sequences, and about 19% of these were observed just once. The ten largest clones represent roughly 48% of the sample. The germline V gene gives CDR1 as KGHSH and CDR2 as LQKENI. Spanning cysteine to phenylalanine, the CDR3 consists of 15 amino acids. The entry retains the CDR3 DNA only, 45 bases that are in frame from base 1. V is clipped by 8 bases and J by 6 bases, and the sequence between their germline boundaries is 22 bases long.

The clonotype comes from a human donor with bladder cancer that did not respond to neoadjuvant chemotherapy. Sampling was done from a patient whose treatment included neoadjuvant chemotherapy. Recombination joined TRBV18 with TRBJ1-1, with the D gene uncertain. Here the CDR3 is given as CASSSSPSRYSEAFF. The DNA reads TGTGCCAGCAGCTCCTCCCCGAGCAGGTATTCTGAAGCTTTCTTT.